This T cell receptor (beta chain) was profiled in a study of response to subunit inactivated influenza vaccine. Findings and limits, study-wide: It was suggested by the authors that few new T cells are recruited by each seasonal influenza vaccination.

TCRdb re-derived calls from the RT-PCR reads in MiXCR, one entry per CDR3 protein. The sample lists 500,000 to 600,000 distinct CDR3 sequences, 12% occurring once. The sample holds many counts of this clonotype. Its antigen is as yet unknown. Germline CDR1 SGHRS, CDR2 YFSETQ. V was cut by 1 base and J by 0 bases, with 7 bases left in between. The CDR3 length is 14 residues. The sequence came from a man in his fifties who received an inactivated influenza vaccine. The sequencing used PBMCs from blood, collected on the day of vaccination. The V gene is TRBV5-1, the J gene TRBJ2-5; no clear D. The CDR3 bases are TGCGCCAGCAGCTTGAGAGCAGACCAAGAGACCCAGTACTTC. Translation: CASSLRADQETQYF.